Each of the 27 T cell receptor beta chains below was sequenced from the same sample in a study of T cells after yellow fever vaccination. MiXCR, run by TCRdb on the 5' RACE reads, gives a single entry per CDR3 protein. This sample has around 360,000 distinct CDR3 sequences, with roughly 10% found just once. Sequencing was performed on PBMCs, taken on the day of the first yellow fever vaccination. Source of these receptors: a young man who received the YFV17D yellow fever vaccine.

The chain uses TRBV18 and TRBJ2-7, with 8 bases matching TRBD2. Per the germline V gene, CDR1 is KGHSH and CDR2 is LQKENI. The CDR3 covers 14 residues. After removal of 6 bases from V and 3 bases from J, the junction contained 7 bases not matched to a gene. CDR3 region: CASSREAWGYEQYV. In DNA form, the CDR3 reads TGTGCCAGCTCGCGGGAGGCCTGGGGCTACGAGCAGTACGTC.

This clonotype has only a few counts. V and J are TRBV4-1 and TRBJ1-2, with 7 bases lining up with TRBD1. Germline CDR1 is MGHRA and CDR2 is YSYEKL. Trimming at V came to 9 bases and at J to 8 bases, leaving 9 bases not matched to a gene. The CDR3 runs 12 residues. The CDR3 nucleotides are TGCGCCAGTACAGGGGCTGATGGGGGCTACACCTTC. Protein product: CASTGADGGYTF.

There are many counts of this clonotype. The chain carries TRBV3-1 and TRBJ1-5, with D unclear. V was trimmed by 1 base and J by 7 bases, leaving 8 bases between them. CDR1 is LGHDT, CDR2 YNNKEL, per germline (reference sequence). This CDR3 is 13 amino acids long. The CDR3: CASSQGGEQPQHF. CDR3 nucleotides: TGTGCCAGCAGCCAAGGAGGCGAGCAGCCCCAGCATTTT.

In its sample, this clonotype was seen once. Here the CDR3 DNA reads TGTGCCATCAGTGTGGGGGACTCCTACAATGAGCAGTTCTTC. Translating gives CAISVGDSYNEQFF. The V and J genes are TRBV10-3 and TRBJ2-1, with D perhaps being TRBD1 or TRBD2 (5 bases each). Germline CDR1 is ENHRY and CDR2 is SYGVKD. V lost 4 bases and J lost 0, with 7 bases in between. This CDR3 is 14 amino acids long.

This clonotype was counted at least ten times. V gene TRBV12-3 or TRBV12-4 combines with J gene TRBJ1-5; D remains ambiguous. This CDR3 comprises 14 residues. Trimming pared 6 bases from V and 2 bases from J, leaving 11 bases between. CDR3 sequence (DNA): TGTGCCAGCAGCCTTGGGGTAGGCAATCAGCCCCAGCATTTT. Translation: CASSLGVGNQPQHF.

This chain uses TRBV5-1 with TRBJ2-3; TRBD2 aligns across 10 bases. Per germline, CDR1 SGHRS and CDR2 YFSETQ. Losses at the gene ends were 0 bases for V and 2 bases for J; bases not matched to a gene: 6. This CDR3 contains 17 residues. This chain's CDR3 is CASSLGILAGATDTQYF. Written as DNA, the CDR3 is TGCGCCAGCAGCTTGGGCATCCTAGCGGGAGCCACAGATACGCAGTATTTT.

The chain links TRBV7-9 to TRBJ2-5; a weak D match, TRBD2 (5 bases). Germline CDR1 SEHNR, CDR2 FQNEAQ (reference sequence). Trimming left V 5 bases short and J 5 bases short, with 24 bases between. The CDR3 has 17 residues. The CDR3 here is CASSRRRTLAAAETQYF. CDR3 DNA sequence: TGTGCCAGCAGCAGGAGGCGGACCCTCGCGGCCGCGGAGACCCAGTACTTC.

The table lists this clonotype with a few counts. The rearrangement uses TRBV5-4 and TRBJ2-1, with TRBD2 matching 11 bases. The J segment lost 8 bases and the V segment lost 1 base, leaving 5 bases of the junction unmatched. This CDR3 comprises 15 residues. The V gene's germline CDR1 is SGHNT and CDR2 YYREEE (reference sequence). CDR3 bases: TGTGCCAGCAGCTTGTTGACTAGCGGGGTAGATGAGCAGTTCTTC. This sequence encodes CASSLLTSGVDEQFF. The complete variable domain, with remaining parts taken from reference TRBV5-4 and TRBJ2-1, reads ETGVTQSPTHLIKTRGQQVTLRCSSQSGHNTVSWYQQALGQGPQFIFQYYREEENGRGNFPPRFSGLQFPNYSSELNVNALELDDSALYLCASSLLTSGVDEQFFGPGTRLTVL.

This chain links TRBV5-1 with TRBJ1-1; no clear D gene. CDR1 and CDR2 from the germline V gene are SGHRS and YFSETQ. This CDR3 comprises 16 residues. Trimming removed 3 bases from V and 0 bases from J, with 15 bases in between. The CDR3 protein is CASSSTPAGMNTEAFF. In nucleotides, the CDR3 is TGCGCCAGCAGCTCCACGCCCGCGGGCATGAACACTGAAGCTTTCTTT.

This clonotype was counted a few times. The chain links TRBV5-1 to TRBJ2-5; 9 bases line up with TRBD2. The CDR3 is 15 residues long. Germline-derived CDR1 and CDR2 are SGHRS and YFSETQ. The V segment lost 2 bases and the J segment 1 base; nucleotides outside the gene matches: 3. The CDR3 bases are TGCGCCAGCAGCTTAGCGGGGGGCATCCAAGAGACCCAGTACTTC. This encodes CASSLAGGIQETQYF.

The CDR3: CSASDSRSGNTIYF. The CDR3 DNA sequence: TGCAGTGCTAGTGATAGTCGATCTGGAAACACCATATATTTT. The chain couples TRBV20-1 to TRBJ1-3; D is uncertain. In germline, CDR1 is DFQATT, CDR2 SNEGSKA (reference sequence). V was cut by 3 bases and J by 1 base, with 10 bases left in between. The CDR3 covers 14 residues.

This clonotype appeared a few times. The chain is built from TRBV18 and TRBJ1-1; 7 bases are a match to TRBD1. J lost 9 bases, V lost 4 bases, and 14 bases had no gene match. The V gene's germline CDR1 is KGHSH and CDR2 LQKENI. This CDR3 comprises 15 residues. The CDR3 region has the DNA TGTGCCAGCTCACGGACACAGGGGATTCCCGACAAAGCTTTCTTT. This gives the protein CASSRTQGIPDKAFF.

This clonotype was seen repeatedly, ten times or more. This chain links TRBV7-2 with TRBJ2-2; the D gene is possibly TRBD1 (7 bases). V was trimmed by 5 bases and J by 4 bases, leaving 14 bases between them. There are 15 residues in the CDR3. The V gene's germline CDR1 is SGHTA and CDR2 FQGNSA. CDR3 amino acids: CASSVTGRLTGELFF. CDR3 nucleotide sequence: TGTGCCAGCAGCGTGACAGGGAGGCTCACCGGGGAGCTGTTTTTT.

The chain is built from TRBV5-1 and TRBJ2-1, with 9 bases aligning to TRBD2. With V trimmed by 4 bases and J by 6 bases, 11 bases remained unmatched. The CDR3 totals 16 residues. Germline V lookup: CDR1 SGHRS, CDR2 YFSETQ. The CDR3 sequence is CASSGQAGGSGNEQFF. The CDR3 DNA reads as TGCGCCAGCAGCGGTCAAGCGGGGGGCTCCGGCAATGAGCAGTTCTTC.

In this sample, this clonotype turned up many times. This chain uses TRBV24-1 with TRBJ2-1; D not certain. This CDR3 region has 14 residues. CDR1 is KGHDR, CDR2 SFDVKD, per germline. The V end lost 3 bases, the J end lost 6 bases, and 11 bases lay between the germline ends. In DNA, the CDR3 is TGTGCCACCAGTGATACCAGGTCGGGCAATGAGCAGTTCTTC. The encoded protein is CATSDTRSGNEQFF.

This rearrangement joins TRBV19 to TRBJ2-3; D may be TRBD2 (6 bases). Germline-derived CDR1 and CDR2 are LNHDA and SQIVND (reference sequence). V lost 5 bases to trimming and J lost 2 bases, with 17 bases between them. The CDR3 is 16 amino acids. Here the CDR3 reads CASSLKRVTYTDTQYF. The CDR3 nucleotides are TGTGCCAGTAGTCTAAAGCGGGTAACTTACACAGATACGCAGTATTTT.

This clonotype has a handful of counts. This chain joins TRBV28 and TRBJ1-2, with TRBD1 identical over 9 bases. The CDR3 has 22 residues. In germline, CDR1 is MDHEN, CDR2 SYDVKM. Trimming cost V 1 base and J 3 bases; bases outside gene matches: 24. Written as DNA, the CDR3 is TGTGCCAGCAGTTTATCAGTCGTGCGAGGGCCGGGACAGGGTGATGATGACTATGGCTACACCTTC. Translation gives CASSLSVVRGPGQGDDDYGYTF.

The chain uses TRBV4-3 and TRBJ2-4; TRBD2 might be the D (5 bases). Trimming removed 1 base from V and 4 bases from J, with 14 bases in between. In germline, CDR1 is LGHNA, CDR2 YSLEER. The CDR3 is 16 residues long. DNA of the CDR3: TGCGCCAGCAGCCAAGGGACTGTAACTTTTAAAAACATTCAGTACTTC. Protein product: CASSQGTVTFKNIQYF.

The chain carries TRBV4-2 and TRBJ2-7, with D maybe TRBD1 (6 bases). V was pared by 0 bases and J by 2 bases, with 17 bases between. This CDR3 is 17 amino acids long. The germline gives CDR1 LGHNA, CDR2 YNFKEQ. CDR3: CASSQDSARGPPYEQYF. CDR3 DNA: TGTGCCAGCAGCCAAGACAGCGCCAGGGGACCCCCCTACGAGCAGTACTTC.

The CDR3 spells CSASFGQGLNQPQHF. The CDR3 DNA reads as TGCAGTGCTAGTTTCGGACAGGGGTTAAATCAGCCCCAGCATTTT. The chain has TRBV20-1 and TRBJ1-5, with TRBD1 identical over 9 bases. V shed 3 bases and J 4 bases; nucleotides not matched to a gene: 7. There are 15 residues in the CDR3. Germline V gives CDR1 DFQATT, CDR2 SNEGSKA (reference sequence).

The chain joins TRBV2 to TRBJ2-1; possible D gene TRBD2, 5 bases. The CDR3 spans 14 residues. V was clipped by 6 bases and J by 7 bases, with 16 bases between them. Germline V lookup: CDR1 SNHLY, CDR2 FYNNEI. CDR3 bases: TGTGCCAGCAGCCGAAACGGACTGTGGAATGAGCAGTTCTTC. This codes for CASSRNGLWNEQFF.

This clonotype was detected a few times. V is TRBV11-1 and J is TRBJ2-3; 11 bases fit TRBD1. The J segment lost 2 bases and the V segment lost 4 bases, leaving 14 bases of the junction unmatched. The CDR3 extends over 19 amino acids. Germline V gene lookup returns CDR1 SGHAT and CDR2 FQDESV (reference sequence). CDR3 protein: CASSSTPGQGVPSTDTQYF. The CDR3 DNA sequence: TGTGCCAGCAGCTCTACCCCGGGACAGGGGGTACCATCCACAGATACGCAGTATTTT. Full variable domain (missing parts from reference TRBV11-1 and TRBJ2-3): EAEVAQSPRYKITEKSQAVAFWCDPISGHATLYWYRQILGQGPELLVQFQDESVVDDSQLPKDRFSAERLKGVDSTLKIQPAELGDSAMYLCASSSTPGQGVPSTDTQYFGPGTRLTVL.

In its sample, this clonotype was seen a few times. This chain links TRBV6-5 with TRBJ1-6, with 7 bases matching TRBD1. CDR1 and CDR2 from the germline V gene are MNHEY and SVGAGI. The V gene end was trimmed by 6 bases and the J gene end by 13 bases; junction bases not matched to a gene: 12. The CDR3 is 14 amino acids. The CDR3 DNA follows: TGTGCCAGCAGATCCGGGACAGATTATACGCCCCTCCACTTT. Translated: CASRSGTDYTPLHF.

This clonotype was observed at least ten times. This chain connects TRBV7-2 to TRBJ1-1; weak D call: TRBD1 (5 bases). V was clipped by 2 bases and J by 0 bases, with 13 bases between them. The CDR3 has 16 residues. The V gene's germline CDR1 is SGHTA and CDR2 FQGNSA. Written as DNA, the CDR3 is TGTGCCAGCAGCTTAATCGGGGGAAAGTTGAACACTGAAGCTTTCTTT. Translating it yields CASSLIGGKLNTEAFF.

This clonotype was seen at least ten times. This rearrangement joins TRBV12-3 or TRBV12-4 to TRBJ2-2; 7 bases fit TRBD1. This CDR3 comprises 14 residues. Trimming at V came to 8 bases and at J to 2 bases, leaving 5 bases not matched to a gene. CDR3 loop: CASSRQGNTGELFF. The CDR3 bases are TGTGCCAGCTCGAGACAGGGAAACACCGGGGAGCTGTTTTTT.

The sample holds a few counts of this clonotype. This chain connects TRBV29-1 to TRBJ2-1; D is unresolved. Germline V gene sequence: CDR1 SQVTM, CDR2 ANQGSEA. Trimming removed 7 bases at V and 2 bases at J, with 6 bases between. This CDR3 has 11 amino acids. The CDR3 coding sequence is TGCAGCGCTTCTCCCTACAATGAGCAGTTCTTC. Protein: CSASPYNEQFF.

Only a few counts were recorded for this clonotype. The CDR3 DNA reads TGTGCCAGCAGTTACAGGGGGACGTGGGCCCAGCATTTT. Protein: CASSYRGTWAQHF. The chain uses TRBV12-3 or TRBV12-4 and TRBJ1-5; 8 nucleotides match TRBD1. CDR3 size: 13 residues. J gave up 11 bases and V 4 bases, and 7 bases lay outside the gene matches.